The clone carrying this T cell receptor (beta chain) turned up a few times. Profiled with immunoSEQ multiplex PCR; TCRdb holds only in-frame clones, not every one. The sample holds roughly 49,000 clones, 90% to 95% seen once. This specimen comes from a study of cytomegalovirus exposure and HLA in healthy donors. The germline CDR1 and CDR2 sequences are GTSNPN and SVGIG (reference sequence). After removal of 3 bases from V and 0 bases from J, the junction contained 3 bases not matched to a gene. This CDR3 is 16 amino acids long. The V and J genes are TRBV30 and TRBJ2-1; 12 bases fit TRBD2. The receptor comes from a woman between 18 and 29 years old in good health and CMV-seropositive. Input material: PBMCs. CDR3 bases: TGTGCCTGGAGCCCTAGCGGGAGGGCCTCCTACAATGAGCAGTTCTTC. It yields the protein CAWSPSGRASYNEQFF.